The 4 T cell receptor beta chains presented below share a single source sample, sequenced in a study of T cell responses to AZD1222 COVID-19 vaccine. Sequencing used immunoSEQ multiplex PCR; TCRdb keeps in-frame clones, though not all of them. The sample records about 76,000 clones, approximately 90% being singletons. The specimen comprised peripheral blood, sampled on day 0 of MenACWY control vaccination. Receptors originate from an adult in good health.

The rearrangement uses TRBV5-1 and TRBJ2-7; tentative D call: TRBD2 (5 bases). Germline CDR1 and CDR2: SGHRS and YFSETQ. The CDR3 is 13 residues long. V lost 1 base and J 3 bases, leaving 8 bases between the germline ends. The CDR3 is CASSLYGIYEQYF. In nucleotides, the CDR3 is TGCGCCAGCAGCTTGTACGGGATCTACGAGCAGTACTTC.

The rearrangement uses TRBV7-3 and TRBJ2-1; TRBD2 is a possible D gene (5 bases). Deletions cut 8 bases from V and 2 bases from J, with 10 bases between. The CDR3 contains 13 residues. Per germline, CDR1 SGHTA and CDR2 FQGTGA. DNA of the CDR3: TGTGCCAGCGCGGGCGGTGCCTACAATGAGCAGTTCTTC. Amino acid sequence: CASAGGAYNEQFF.

Only one count was recorded for this clone. The rearrangement uses TRBV3-1 (or the pseudogene TRBV3-2) and TRBJ2-7; TRBD1 is a possible D gene (6 bases). With 4 bases removed from V and 4 bases from J, the gap between germline ends came to 14 bases. The CDR3 runs to 14 residues. The germline gives CDR1 LGHDT, CDR2 YNNKEL (reference sequence). In DNA form, the CDR3 reads TGTGCCAGCAGCCGACTTTCTCAGGGGTACGAGCAGTACTTC. It yields the protein CASSRLSQGYEQYF.

The chain links TRBV30 to TRBJ2-7; 8 bases match TRBD2. In germline, CDR1 is GTSNPN, CDR2 SVGIG (reference sequence). This CDR3 is 15 amino acids long. Losses at the gene ends were 4 bases for V and 5 bases for J; bases not matched to a gene: 13. Here the CDR3 reads CAWTIYPSGRNEQYF. CDR3 bases: TGTGCCTGGACCATCTATCCCAGCGGGAGAAACGAGCAGTACTTC.